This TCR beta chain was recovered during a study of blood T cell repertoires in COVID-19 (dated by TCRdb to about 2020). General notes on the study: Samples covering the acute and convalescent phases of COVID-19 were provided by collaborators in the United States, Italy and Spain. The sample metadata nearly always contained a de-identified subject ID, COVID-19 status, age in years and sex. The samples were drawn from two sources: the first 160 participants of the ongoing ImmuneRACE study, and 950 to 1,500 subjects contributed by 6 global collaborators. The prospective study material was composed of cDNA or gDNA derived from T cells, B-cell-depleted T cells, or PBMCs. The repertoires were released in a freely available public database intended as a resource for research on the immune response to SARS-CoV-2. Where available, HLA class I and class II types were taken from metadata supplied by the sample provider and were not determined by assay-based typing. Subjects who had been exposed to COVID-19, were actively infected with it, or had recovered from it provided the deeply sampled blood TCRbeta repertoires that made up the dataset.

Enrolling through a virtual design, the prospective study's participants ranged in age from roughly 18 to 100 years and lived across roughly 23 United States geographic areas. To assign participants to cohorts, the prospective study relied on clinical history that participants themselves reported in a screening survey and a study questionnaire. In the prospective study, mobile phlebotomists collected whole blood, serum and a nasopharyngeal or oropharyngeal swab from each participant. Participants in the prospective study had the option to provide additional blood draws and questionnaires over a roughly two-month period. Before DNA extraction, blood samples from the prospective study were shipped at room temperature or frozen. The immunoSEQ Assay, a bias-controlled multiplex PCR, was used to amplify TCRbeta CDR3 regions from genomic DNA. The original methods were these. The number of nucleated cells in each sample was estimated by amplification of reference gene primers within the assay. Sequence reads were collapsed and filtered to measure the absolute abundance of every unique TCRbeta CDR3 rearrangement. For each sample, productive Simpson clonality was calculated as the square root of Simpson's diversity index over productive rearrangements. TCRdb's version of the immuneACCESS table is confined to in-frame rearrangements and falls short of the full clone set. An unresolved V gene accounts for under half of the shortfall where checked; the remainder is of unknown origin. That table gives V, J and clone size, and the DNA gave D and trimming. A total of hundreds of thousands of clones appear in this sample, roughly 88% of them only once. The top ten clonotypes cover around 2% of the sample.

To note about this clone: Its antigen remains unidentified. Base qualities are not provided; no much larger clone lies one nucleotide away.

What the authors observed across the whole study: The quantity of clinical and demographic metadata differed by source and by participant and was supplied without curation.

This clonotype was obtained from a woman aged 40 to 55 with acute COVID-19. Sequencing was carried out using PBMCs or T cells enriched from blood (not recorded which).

The CDR3 region: CASSIGQPNIQYF. The bases are TGTGCCAGTAGTATAGGACAGCCAAACATTCAGTACTTC. The V and J genes are TRBV19 and TRBJ2-4, and the D gene may be TRBD1, 5 bases matching. Trimming takes 1 base from V and 6 bases from J, and the germline ends sit 7 bases apart. The CDR1 and CDR2 encoded by the germline V gene (reference sequence) are LNHDA and SQIVND. The CDR3 measures 13 amino acids from cysteine to phenylalanine. Of all the DNA, just the CDR3 is kept, 39 bases in frame from base 1.